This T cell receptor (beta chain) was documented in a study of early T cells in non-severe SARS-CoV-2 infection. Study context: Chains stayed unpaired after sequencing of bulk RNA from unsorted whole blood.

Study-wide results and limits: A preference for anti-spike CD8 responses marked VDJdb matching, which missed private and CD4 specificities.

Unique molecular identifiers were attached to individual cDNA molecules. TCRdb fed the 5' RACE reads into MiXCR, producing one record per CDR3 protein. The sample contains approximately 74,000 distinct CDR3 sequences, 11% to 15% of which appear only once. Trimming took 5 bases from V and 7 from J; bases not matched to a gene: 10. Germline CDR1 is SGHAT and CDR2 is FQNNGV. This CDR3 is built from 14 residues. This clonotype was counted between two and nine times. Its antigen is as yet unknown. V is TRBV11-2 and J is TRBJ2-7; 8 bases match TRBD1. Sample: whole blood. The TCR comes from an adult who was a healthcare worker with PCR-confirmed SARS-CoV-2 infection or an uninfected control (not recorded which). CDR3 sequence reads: CASSVRDRPPEQYF. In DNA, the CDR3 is TGTGCCAGCAGCGTCCGGGACAGGCCTCCTGAGCAGTACTTC.